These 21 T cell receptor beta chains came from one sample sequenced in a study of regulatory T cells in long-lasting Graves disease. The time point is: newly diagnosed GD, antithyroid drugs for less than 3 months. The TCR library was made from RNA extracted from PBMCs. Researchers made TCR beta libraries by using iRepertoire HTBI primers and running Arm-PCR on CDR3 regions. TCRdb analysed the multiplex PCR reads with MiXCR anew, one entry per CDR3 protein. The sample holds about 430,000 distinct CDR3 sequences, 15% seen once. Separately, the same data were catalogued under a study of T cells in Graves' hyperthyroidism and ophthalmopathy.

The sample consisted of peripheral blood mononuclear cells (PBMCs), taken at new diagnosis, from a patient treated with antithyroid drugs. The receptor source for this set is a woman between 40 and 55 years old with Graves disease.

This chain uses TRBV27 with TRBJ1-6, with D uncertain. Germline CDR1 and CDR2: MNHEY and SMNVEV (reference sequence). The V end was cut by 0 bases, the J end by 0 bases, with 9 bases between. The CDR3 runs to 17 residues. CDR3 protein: CASSLSSGSSYNSPLHF. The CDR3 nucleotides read TGTGCCAGCAGTTTATCATCCGGGAGCTCCTATAATTCACCCCTCCACTTT.

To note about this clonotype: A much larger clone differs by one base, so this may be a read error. CDR3 residues: CASSTLQREGPHTQHF. The CDR3 DNA is TGTGCCAGCAGCACCTTACAGCGGGAGGGCCCCCATACGCAGCATTTT. V and J are TRBV7-6 and TRBJ2-3, with D unresolved. The J call may be incorrect, as the DNA end agrees better with TRBJ1-5. The length of the CDR3 is 16 residues. The germline V gene has CDR1 SGHVS and CDR2 FNYEAQ.

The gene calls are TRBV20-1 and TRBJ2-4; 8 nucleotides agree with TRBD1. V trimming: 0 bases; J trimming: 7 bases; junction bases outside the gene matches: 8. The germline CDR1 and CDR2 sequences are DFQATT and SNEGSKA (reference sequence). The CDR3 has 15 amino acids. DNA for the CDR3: TGCAGTGCTAGAGACCGGGGGACAGGAATGAACATTCAGTACTTC. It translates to CSARDRGTGMNIQYF.

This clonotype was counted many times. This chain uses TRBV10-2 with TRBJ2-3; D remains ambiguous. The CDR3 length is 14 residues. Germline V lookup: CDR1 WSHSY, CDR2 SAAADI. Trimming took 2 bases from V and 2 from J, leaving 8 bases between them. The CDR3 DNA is TGCGCCAGCAGTGAGCACATTAACACAGATACGCAGTATTTT. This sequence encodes CASSEHINTDTQYF.

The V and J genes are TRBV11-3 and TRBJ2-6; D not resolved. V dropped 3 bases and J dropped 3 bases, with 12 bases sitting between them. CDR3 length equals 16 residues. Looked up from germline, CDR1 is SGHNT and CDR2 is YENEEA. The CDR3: CASSFLSGDGANVLTF. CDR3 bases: TGTGCCAGCAGCTTCCTATCGGGCGATGGGGCCAACGTCCTGACTTTC. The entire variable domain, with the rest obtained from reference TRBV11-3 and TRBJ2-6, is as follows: EAGVVQSPRYKIIEKKQPVAFWCNPISGHNTLYWYLQNLGQGPELLIRYENEEAVDDSQLPKDRFSAERLKGVDSTLKIQPAELGDSAVYLCASSFLSGDGANVLTFGAGSRLTVL.

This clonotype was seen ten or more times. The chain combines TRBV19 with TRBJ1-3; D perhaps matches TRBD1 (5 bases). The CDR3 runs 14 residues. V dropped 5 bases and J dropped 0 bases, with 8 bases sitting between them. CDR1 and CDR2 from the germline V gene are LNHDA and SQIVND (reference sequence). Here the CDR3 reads CASSGQFSGNTIYF. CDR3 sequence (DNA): TGTGCCAGTAGTGGACAATTCTCTGGAAACACCATATATTTT.

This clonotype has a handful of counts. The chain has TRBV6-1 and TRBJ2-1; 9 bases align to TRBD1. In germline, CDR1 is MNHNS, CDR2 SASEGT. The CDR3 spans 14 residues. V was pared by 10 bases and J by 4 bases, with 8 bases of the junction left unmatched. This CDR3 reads CATKPGQGYNEQFF. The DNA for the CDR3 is TGTGCCACCAAACCGGGACAGGGATACAATGAGCAGTTCTTC.

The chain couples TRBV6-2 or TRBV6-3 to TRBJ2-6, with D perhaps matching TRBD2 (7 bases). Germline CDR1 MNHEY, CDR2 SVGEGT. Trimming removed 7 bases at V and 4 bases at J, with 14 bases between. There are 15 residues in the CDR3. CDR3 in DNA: TGTGCCAGCATGGGGGGGGCGCTCGGGGCCAACGTCCTGACTTTC. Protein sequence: CASMGGALGANVLTF.

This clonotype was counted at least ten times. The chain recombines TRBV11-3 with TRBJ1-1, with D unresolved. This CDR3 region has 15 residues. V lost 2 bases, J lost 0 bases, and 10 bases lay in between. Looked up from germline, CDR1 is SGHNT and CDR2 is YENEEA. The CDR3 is CASSLMARLNTEAFF. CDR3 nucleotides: TGTGCCAGCAGCTTAATGGCCAGACTGAACACTGAAGCTTTCTTT.

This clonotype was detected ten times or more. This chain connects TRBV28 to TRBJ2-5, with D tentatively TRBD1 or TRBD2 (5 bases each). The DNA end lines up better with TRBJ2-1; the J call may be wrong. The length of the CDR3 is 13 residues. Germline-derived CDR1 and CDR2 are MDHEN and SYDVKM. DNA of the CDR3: TGTGCCAGCAGTTTCTCAGGGACCAATGAGCAGTTCTTC. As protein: CASSFSGTNEQFF.

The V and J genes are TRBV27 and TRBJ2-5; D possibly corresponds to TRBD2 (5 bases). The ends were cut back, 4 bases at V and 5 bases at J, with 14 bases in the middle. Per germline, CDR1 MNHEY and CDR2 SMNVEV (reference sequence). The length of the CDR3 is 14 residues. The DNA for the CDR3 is TGTGCCAGCAGTTCCCCCGGGGAATGGGAGACCCAGTACTTC. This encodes CASSSPGEWETQYF.

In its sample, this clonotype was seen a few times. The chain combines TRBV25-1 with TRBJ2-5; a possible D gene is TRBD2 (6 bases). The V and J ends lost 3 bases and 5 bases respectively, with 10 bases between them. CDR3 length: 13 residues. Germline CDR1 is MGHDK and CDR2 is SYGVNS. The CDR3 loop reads CASSEGRGETQYF. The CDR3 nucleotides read TGTGCCAGCAGTGAGGGCCGGGGGGAGACCCAGTACTTC.

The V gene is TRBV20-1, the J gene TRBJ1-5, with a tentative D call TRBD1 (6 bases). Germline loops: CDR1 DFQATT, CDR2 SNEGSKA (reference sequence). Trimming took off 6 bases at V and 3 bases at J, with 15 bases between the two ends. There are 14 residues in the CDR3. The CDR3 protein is CSAQTGFDNQPQHF. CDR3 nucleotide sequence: TGCAGTGCACAAACAGGGTTCGACAATCAGCCCCAGCATTTT.

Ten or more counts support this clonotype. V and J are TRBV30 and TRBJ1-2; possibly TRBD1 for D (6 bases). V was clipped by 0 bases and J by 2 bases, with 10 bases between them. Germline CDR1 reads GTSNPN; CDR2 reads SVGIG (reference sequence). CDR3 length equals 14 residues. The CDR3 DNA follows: TGTGCCTGGAGTGTACAGACAGGAAACTATGGCTACACCTTC. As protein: CAWSVQTGNYGYTF.

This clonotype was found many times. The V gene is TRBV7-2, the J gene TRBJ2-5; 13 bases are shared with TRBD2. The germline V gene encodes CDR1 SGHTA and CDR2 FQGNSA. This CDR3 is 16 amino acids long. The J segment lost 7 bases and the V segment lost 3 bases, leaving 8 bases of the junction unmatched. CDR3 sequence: CASSFLLAGGQGTQYF. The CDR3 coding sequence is TGTGCCAGCAGCTTCCTACTAGCGGGAGGGCAGGGGACCCAGTACTTC.

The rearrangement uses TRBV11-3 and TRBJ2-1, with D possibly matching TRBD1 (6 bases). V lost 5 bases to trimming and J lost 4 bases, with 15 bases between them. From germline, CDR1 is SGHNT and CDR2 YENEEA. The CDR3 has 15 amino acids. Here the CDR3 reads CASSPNTGLYNEQFF. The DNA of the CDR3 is TGTGCCAGCAGCCCGAACACAGGGCTGTACAATGAGCAGTTCTTC.

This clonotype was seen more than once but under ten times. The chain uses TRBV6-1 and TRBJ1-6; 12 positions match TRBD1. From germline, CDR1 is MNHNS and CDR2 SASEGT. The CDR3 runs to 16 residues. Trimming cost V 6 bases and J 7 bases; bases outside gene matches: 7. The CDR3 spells CASSGTGGTTNSPLHF. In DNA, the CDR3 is TGTGCCAGCAGCGGGACAGGGGGCACTACGAATTCACCCCTCCACTTT.

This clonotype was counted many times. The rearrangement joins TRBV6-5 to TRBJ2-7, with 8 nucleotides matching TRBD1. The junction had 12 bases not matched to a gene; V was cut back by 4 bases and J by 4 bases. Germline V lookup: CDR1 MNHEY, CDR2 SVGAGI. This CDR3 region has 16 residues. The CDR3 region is CASSFNAGGVEYEQYF. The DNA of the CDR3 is TGTGCCAGCAGTTTTAATGCAGGGGGCGTCGAGTACGAGCAGTACTTC.

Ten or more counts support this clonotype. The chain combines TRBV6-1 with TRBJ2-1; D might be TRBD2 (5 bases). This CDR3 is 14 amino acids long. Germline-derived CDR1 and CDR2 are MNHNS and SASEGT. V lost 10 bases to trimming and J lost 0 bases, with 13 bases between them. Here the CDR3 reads CATKDSSSYNEQFF. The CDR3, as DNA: TGTGCCACCAAGGACTCCAGCTCCTACAATGAGCAGTTCTTC.

The CDR3, as DNA: TGTGCCAGTAGAGAGGAAACCGGTACTGAAAAACTGTTTTTT. This gives the protein CASREETGTEKLFF. This chain uses TRBV19 with TRBJ1-4; unclear D gene. The ends were cut back, 6 bases at V and 7 bases at J, with 15 bases in the middle. CDR3 size: 14 residues. Germline V gene sequence: CDR1 LNHDA, CDR2 SQIVND (reference sequence).

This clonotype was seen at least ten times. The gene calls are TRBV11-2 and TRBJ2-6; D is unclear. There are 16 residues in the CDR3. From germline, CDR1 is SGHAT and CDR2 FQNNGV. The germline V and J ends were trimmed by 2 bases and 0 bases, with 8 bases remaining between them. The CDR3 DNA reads TGTGCCAGCAGCTTACAGATTAGCTCTGGGGCCAACGTCCTGACTTTC. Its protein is CASSLQISSGANVLTF.